This is a list of T cell receptor beta chains from one sample in a study of T-cell reconstitution after alpha-beta-depleted transplantation in children. TCRdb re-derived calls from the PCR reads in MiXCR, one entry per CDR3 protein. The repertoire has 300,000 to 400,000 distinct CDR3 sequences, around 15% of them found once; the top ten carry roughly two fifths. Sequenced here: PBMCs, mostly from graft donor cells, sampled 360 days after TCRalphabeta/CD19-depleted stem cell transplant. Receptors originate from a male patient aged 2 to 10 who had a stem cell transplant for acute lymphoblastic leukemia, so the T cells may come from the graft donor. Each CDR3 is given with its conserved first and last residue. Fields, in order: J gene, V gene, clone size, CDR3 protein. A clone size is listed for some rows: how often the clone was seen (once, few, many), or a class if it is expanded.

j_gene: TRBJ2-1
v_gene: TRBV7-8
abundance: few
CDR3aa: CASSRARDYNEQFF

j_gene: TRBJ2-1
v_gene: TRBV7-2
abundance: NA
CDR3aa: CASSFGTPLTEQFF

j_gene: TRBJ2-1
v_gene: TRBV27
abundance: few
CDR3aa: CASSPVSLPYNEQFF

j_gene: TRBJ2-2
v_gene: TRBV28
abundance: many
CDR3aa: CASSTASGLSNTGELFF

j_gene: TRBJ2-7
v_gene: TRBV20-1
abundance: few
CDR3aa: CSAKRWGDAPYEQYF

j_gene: TRBJ2-5
v_gene: TRBV12-3/TRBV12-4
abundance: NA
CDR3aa: CASSSPQERIAETQYF

j_gene: TRBJ2-7
v_gene: TRBV29-1
abundance: few
CDR3aa: CSVGEPSGTGGYEQYF

j_gene: TRBJ2-2
v_gene: TRBV12-3/TRBV12-4
abundance: NA
CDR3aa: CASSLARLAGGELFF

j_gene: TRBJ2-2
v_gene: TRBV12-3/TRBV12-4
abundance: few
CDR3aa: CASRTTSNTGELFF

j_gene: TRBJ2-7
v_gene: TRBV13
abundance: many
CDR3aa: CASSPVQGPSYEQYF

j_gene: TRBJ2-1
v_gene: TRBV11-1
abundance: NA
CDR3aa: CASSLAGTSGIPYNEQFF

j_gene: TRBJ2-3
v_gene: TRBV20-1
abundance: many
CDR3aa: CSAARGGDTQYF

j_gene: TRBJ2-7
v_gene: TRBV7-9
abundance: many
CDR3aa: CASSSRGGGRPSYEQYF

j_gene: TRBJ2-1
v_gene: TRBV11-2
abundance: once
CDR3aa: CASSLEFVTWEGLKNNEQFF

j_gene: TRBJ2-5
v_gene: TRBV28
abundance: NA
CDR3aa: CASRTSGRSWETQYF

j_gene: TRBJ2-1
v_gene: TRBV29-1
abundance: NA
CDR3aa: CSVELEGLGVYNEQFF

j_gene: TRBJ2-3
v_gene: TRBV29-1
abundance: NA
CDR3aa: CSVVRGALNTQYF

j_gene: TRBJ2-3
v_gene: TRBV3-1
abundance: many
CDR3aa: CASSQDIGAAADTQYF

j_gene: TRBJ1-1
v_gene: TRBV29-1
abundance: few
CDR3aa: CSVESGGPTEAFF

j_gene: TRBJ2-5
v_gene: TRBV27
abundance: NA
CDR3aa: CASRTTGRETQYF

j_gene: TRBJ2-5
v_gene: TRBV3-1
abundance: NA
CDR3aa: CASSQDGRRGETQYF

j_gene: TRBJ2-1
v_gene: TRBV6-2/TRBV6-3
abundance: few
CDR3aa: CASSYGQGLAGGTNNEQFF

j_gene: TRBJ2-7
v_gene: TRBV20-1
abundance: many
CDR3aa: CSAREAGTGPYEQYF

j_gene: TRBJ2-3
v_gene: TRBV11-1
abundance: NA
CDR3aa: CASSKRGGDYNTGDTQYF

j_gene: TRBJ2-7
v_gene: TRBV28
abundance: many
CDR3aa: CASSFTIFETGAPDYEQYF

j_gene: TRBJ2-3
v_gene: TRBV4-3
abundance: few
CDR3aa: CASSQHPRTSGRPDTQYF

j_gene: TRBJ2-3
v_gene: TRBV27
abundance: few
CDR3aa: CASTKGTSGSTDTQYF

j_gene: TRBJ1-1
v_gene: TRBV4-3
abundance: few
CDR3aa: CASSQDLAGGNTEAFF

j_gene: TRBJ2-7
v_gene: TRBV27
abundance: few
CDR3aa: CASSKTLAVSYEQYF

j_gene: TRBJ1-2
v_gene: TRBV12-3/TRBV12-4
abundance: few
CDR3aa: CASSFGGGQATRGYTF

j_gene: TRBJ2-1
v_gene: TRBV18
abundance: NA
CDR3aa: CASSPVSGVGSEQFF

j_gene: TRBJ2-5
v_gene: TRBV28
abundance: many
CDR3aa: CASCVLGETQYF

j_gene: TRBJ2-5
v_gene: TRBV21-1
abundance: few
CDR3aa: CASPATGSGSETQYF

j_gene: TRBJ2-1
v_gene: TRBV14
abundance: NA
CDR3aa: CASSRELEVINEQFF

j_gene: TRBJ2-5
v_gene: TRBV7-9
abundance: NA
CDR3aa: CASSLAGLGGETQYF

j_gene: TRBJ2-3
v_gene: TRBV13
abundance: few
CDR3aa: CASSPLYGPSTDTQYF

j_gene: TRBJ2-3
v_gene: TRBV25-1
abundance: few
CDR3aa: CASSEGDTYTDTQYF

j_gene: TRBJ2-2
v_gene: TRBV29-1
abundance: many
CDR3aa: CSGRDRETGELFF

j_gene: TRBJ2-1
v_gene: TRBV5-1
abundance: NA
CDR3aa: CASTEGREQFF

j_gene: TRBJ2-1
v_gene: TRBV20-1
abundance: few
CDR3aa: CSARDERLAGGSGYNEQFF

j_gene: TRBJ1-5
v_gene: TRBV9
abundance: few
CDR3aa: CASSRTGAGQPQHF

j_gene: TRBJ2-5
v_gene: TRBV20-1
abundance: many
CDR3aa: CSARPGQSQETQYF

j_gene: TRBJ1-4
v_gene: TRBV14
abundance: few
CDR3aa: CASSQDRGFEKLFF

j_gene: TRBJ1-2
v_gene: TRBV6-5
abundance: few
CDR3aa: CASSYSEGAHGYTF

j_gene: TRBJ2-7
v_gene: TRBV6-1
abundance: NA
CDR3aa: CASSPNPNSLPYEQYF

j_gene: TRBJ1-5
v_gene: TRBV18
abundance: NA
CDR3aa: CASSPSDVLWNQPQHF

j_gene: TRBJ2-1
v_gene: TRBV12-3/TRBV12-4
abundance: few
CDR3aa: CASSPSGYYNEQFF

j_gene: TRBJ1-1
v_gene: TRBV7-8
abundance: few
CDR3aa: CASSRVTIAFF

j_gene: TRBJ2-1
v_gene: TRBV20-1
abundance: few
CDR3aa: CSAALYENEQFF

j_gene: TRBJ2-7
v_gene: TRBV30
abundance: few
CDR3aa: CAWSVGTGSYEQYF